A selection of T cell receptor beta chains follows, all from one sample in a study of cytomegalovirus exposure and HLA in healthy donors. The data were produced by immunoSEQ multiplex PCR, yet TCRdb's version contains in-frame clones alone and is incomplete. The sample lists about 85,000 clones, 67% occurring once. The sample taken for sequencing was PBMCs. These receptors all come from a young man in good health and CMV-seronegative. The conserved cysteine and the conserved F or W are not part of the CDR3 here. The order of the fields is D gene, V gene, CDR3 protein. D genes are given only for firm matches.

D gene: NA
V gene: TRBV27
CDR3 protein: ASSLREPADEQY

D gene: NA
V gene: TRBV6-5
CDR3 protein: ASSYSLYGGQPQH

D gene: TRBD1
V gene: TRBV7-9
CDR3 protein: ASSPPDRTPYEQY

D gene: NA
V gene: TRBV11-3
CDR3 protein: ASSLGTGSDTEAF

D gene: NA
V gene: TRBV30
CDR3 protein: AWSSGGREPQH

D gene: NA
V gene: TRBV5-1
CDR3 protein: ASSLGQASGNTIY

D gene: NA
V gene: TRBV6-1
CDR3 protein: ASSEMRDTEAF

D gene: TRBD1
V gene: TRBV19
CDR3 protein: ASRGDRAHGAF

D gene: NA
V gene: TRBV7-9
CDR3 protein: ASSLDIPNYGYT

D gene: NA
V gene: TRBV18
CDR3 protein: ASSSAGATNEKLF

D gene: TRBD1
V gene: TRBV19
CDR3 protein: ASSTSGQGREKLF

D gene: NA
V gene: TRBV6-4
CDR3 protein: ASQREEGTGELF

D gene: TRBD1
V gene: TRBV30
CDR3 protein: ACRRTGGSYEQY

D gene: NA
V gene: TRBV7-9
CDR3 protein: SSSLVEGSYT

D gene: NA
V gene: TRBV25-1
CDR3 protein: ASSEAGEKLF

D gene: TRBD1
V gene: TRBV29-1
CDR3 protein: RVELRDRMNTEAF

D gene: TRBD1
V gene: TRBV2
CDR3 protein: ASSVLAQGINGYT

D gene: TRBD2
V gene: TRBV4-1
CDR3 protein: ASSQSIVAGDYSEQF

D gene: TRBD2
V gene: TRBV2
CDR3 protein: ASSEIGAGGLLEQY

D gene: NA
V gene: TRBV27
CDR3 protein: ASSPPLRGELF

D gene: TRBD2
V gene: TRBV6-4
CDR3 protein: ASSVASGSPNEQF

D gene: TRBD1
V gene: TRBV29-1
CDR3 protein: SAGQGRGAF

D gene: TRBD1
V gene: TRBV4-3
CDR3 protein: ASSQGQGSYEQY

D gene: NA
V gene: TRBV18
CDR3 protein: ASSPPIQGEKTEAF

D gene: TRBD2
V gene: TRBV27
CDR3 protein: ASGPVKTSGGVIQY

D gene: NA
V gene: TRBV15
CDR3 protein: ATSNLTPTGSEQY

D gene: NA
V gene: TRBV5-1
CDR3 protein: ASKDFNYGYT

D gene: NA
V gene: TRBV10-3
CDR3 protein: AISVPIDRSSYNEQF

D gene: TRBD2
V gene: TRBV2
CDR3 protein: ASRAQLAGVRAYEQF

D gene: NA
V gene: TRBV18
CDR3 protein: ASSPGGDEAF

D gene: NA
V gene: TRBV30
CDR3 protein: AWQDRNYGYT

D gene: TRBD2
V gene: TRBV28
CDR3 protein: ASSPDTSGRGTQY

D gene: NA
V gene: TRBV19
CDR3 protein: ASSTRGATNEKLF

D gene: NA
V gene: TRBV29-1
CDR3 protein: SVNPRREAF

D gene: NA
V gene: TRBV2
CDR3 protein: ASSEAGGMEQY

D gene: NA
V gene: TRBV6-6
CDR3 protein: ASSYTSQGTDTQY

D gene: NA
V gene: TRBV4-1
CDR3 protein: ASSQATVAGELF

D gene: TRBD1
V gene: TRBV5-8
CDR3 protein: ASSLTGQGNEEELF

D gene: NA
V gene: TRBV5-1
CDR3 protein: ASNWVTGSYGYT

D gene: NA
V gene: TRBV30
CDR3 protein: AWIPALASNTGELF

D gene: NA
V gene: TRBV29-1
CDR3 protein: STTEDIIAEAF

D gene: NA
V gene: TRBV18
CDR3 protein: ASSRIEGLVAEAF

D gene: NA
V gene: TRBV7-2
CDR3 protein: ASSSSGDNEKLF

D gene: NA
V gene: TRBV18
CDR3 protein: ASSPPPAGVSTEAF

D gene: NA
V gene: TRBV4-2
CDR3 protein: ASSPGLPYNEQF

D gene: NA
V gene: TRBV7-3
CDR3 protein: ASSLQGYTDTQY

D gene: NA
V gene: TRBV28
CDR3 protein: ARERGTSDTGELF

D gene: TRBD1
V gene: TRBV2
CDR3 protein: ASSDEGAPTEAF

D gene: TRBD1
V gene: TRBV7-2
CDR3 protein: ASSLHSTGGLLPLEAF

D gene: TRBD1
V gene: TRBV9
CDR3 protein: ASSVALTGGYTEAF

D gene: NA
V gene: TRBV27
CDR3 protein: ASSSTLSGSTDTQY